One and the same sample provided the 19 T cell receptor beta chains below, sequenced in a study of T cell changes during pregnancy in multiple sclerosis. The assay was immunoSEQ multiplex PCR, and TCRdb's table has in-frame clones only and misses some. The sample lists more than 55,000 clones; roughly 94% were seen once. Sequencing was performed on CD8+ T cells from peripheral blood mononuclear cells, taken after pregnancy. These receptors all stem from a female donor with multiple sclerosis, enrolled in a pregnancy study.

The V call is TRBV28, the J call TRBJ2-3; D is possibly TRBD2 (6 bases). V gave up 7 bases and J gave up 2 bases, with 19 bases separating them. CDR3 length equals 16 residues. CDR1 is MDHEN and CDR2 is SYDVKM in the germline V gene. The CDR3 protein is CASTHNWGLDTDTQYF. The DNA of the CDR3 is TGTGCCAGCACCCACAATTGGGGACTTGACACAGATACGCAGTATTTT. Combining the CDR3 with reference TRBV28 and TRBJ2-3 gives the whole variable domain DVKVTQSSRYLVKRTGEKVFLECVQDMDHENMFWYRQDPGLGLRLIYFSYDVKMKEKGDIPEGYSVSREKKERFSLILESASTNQTSMYLCASTHNWGLDTDTQYFGPGTRLTVL.

This clone was found once. V is TRBV19 and J is TRBJ2-1; D remains unclear. Germline V CDR1 and CDR2: LNHDA, SQIVND (reference sequence). Trimming took 1 base from V and 10 from J, leaving 11 bases between them. The CDR3 has 13 amino acids. CDR3 protein: CASSIGGFGEQFF. The CDR3 bases are TGTGCCAGTAGTATAGGAGGTTTCGGGGAGCAGTTCTTC.

V gene TRBV10-3 combines with J gene TRBJ2-1, with TRBD2 as a possible D gene (5 bases). Germline CDR1 is ENHRY and CDR2 is SYGVKD. The CDR3 has 13 residues. V lost 8 bases and J 8 bases, leaving 16 bases between the germline ends. DNA of the CDR3: TGTGCCATCGGGCCCGGAGGAAGCGATGAGCAGTTCTTC. It translates to CAIGPGGSDEQFF.

V gene TRBV27 combines with J gene TRBJ2-1, with unresolved D. The germline CDR1 and CDR2 sequences are MNHEY and SMNVEV (reference sequence). The ends were cut back, 4 bases at V and 5 bases at J, with 15 bases in the middle. CDR3 length equals 15 residues. The DNA of the CDR3 is TGTGCCAGCAGTTCTGAGGTTAGGTATGACAATGAGCAGTTCTTC. This sequence encodes CASSSEVRYDNEQFF.

The J gene is TRBJ2-5, the V gene TRBV13, with a possible D match to TRBD1 (6 bases). Trimming took off 3 bases at V and 7 bases at J, with 6 bases between the two ends. Germline loops: CDR1 PRHDT, CDR2 FYEKMQ (reference sequence). The CDR3 is 11 amino acids. The CDR3 region is CASSFRGTQYF. CDR3 DNA: TGTGCCAGCAGCTTCAGGGGGACCCAGTACTTC.

This chain uses TRBV29-1 with TRBJ2-2, with 9 bases lining up with TRBD2. This CDR3 contains 16 residues. V lost 0 bases and J lost 5; bases outside the gene matches: 7. Germline values: CDR1 SQVTM, CDR2 ANQGSEA. CDR3 residues: CSVEDWREGRTGELFF. The CDR3 region has the DNA TGCAGCGTTGAAGATTGGCGGGAGGGCCGGACCGGGGAGCTGTTTTTT.

The gene calls are TRBV9 and TRBJ2-1; 8 bases fit TRBD2. V trimming: 4 bases; J trimming: 7 bases; junction bases outside the gene matches: 10. The CDR3 is 15 amino acids. Germline CDR1 is SGDLS and CDR2 is YYNGEE. The CDR3 spells CASSPSGSTYNEQFF. The CDR3 nucleotides read TGTGCCAGCAGCCCGAGCGGGAGTACTTATAATGAGCAGTTCTTC.

The chain combines TRBV9 with TRBJ1-2, with D possibly being TRBD1 (5 bases). The CDR3 has 11 residues. Germline CDR1 SGDLS, CDR2 YYNGEE. With 5 bases removed from V and 8 bases from J, the gap between germline ends came to 10 bases. CDR3 sequence: CASRQGDGYTF. The CDR3 bases are TGTGCCAGCAGGCAGGGTGACGGCTACACCTTC.

This clone was seen once. The CDR3 protein is CAWTILGDTQYF. CDR3 nucleotides: TGTGCCTGGACCATACTAGGGGATACGCAGTATTTT. This chain connects TRBV30 to TRBJ2-3, with D tentatively TRBD2 (5 bases). V lost 4 bases, J lost 6 bases, and 11 bases lay in between. The CDR3 is 12 amino acids. Germline CDR1 and CDR2: GTSNPN and SVGIG (reference sequence). Drawing the rest from reference TRBV30 and TRBJ2-3, the complete variable domain is SQTIHQWPATLVQPVGSPLSLECTVEGTSNPNLYWYRQAAGRGLQLLFYSVGIGQISSEVPQNLSASRPQDRQFILSSKKLLLSDSGFYLCAWTILGDTQYFGPGTRLTVL.

This clone was recorded once. The chain recombines TRBV15 with TRBJ1-5; 7 nucleotides align to TRBD1. The germline CDR1 and CDR2 sequences are LNHNV and YYDKDF (reference sequence). Losses at the gene ends were 1 base for V and 3 bases for J; bases not matched to a gene: 6. CDR3 length: 16 amino acids. As DNA, the CDR3 is TGTGCCACCAGCAGAGCAAAGGACAGGTCCAATCAGCCCCAGCATTTT. Its translation is CATSRAKDRSNQPQHF.

This clone appeared once. The chain has TRBV7-9 and TRBJ2-7; D is perhaps TRBD2 (5 bases). V was shortened by 3 bases and J by 4 bases, with 10 bases between the two germline ends. Per the germline V gene, CDR1 is SEHNR and CDR2 is FQNEAQ (reference sequence). CDR3 size: 13 residues. The CDR3 region has the DNA TGTGCCAGCAGCTTTCTCCGGGATTACGAGCAGTACTTC. This codes for CASSFLRDYEQYF.

V gene TRBV2 combines with J gene TRBJ2-7; TRBD2 agrees at 10 bases. This CDR3 region has 16 residues. The germline V gene encodes CDR1 SNHLY and CDR2 FYNNEI. J gave up 6 bases and V 3 bases, and 11 bases lay outside the gene matches. The CDR3 DNA reads as TGTGCCAGCAGTGACCCCGGGACTAGCGATACCCTCGAGCAGTACTTC. Protein: CASSDPGTSDTLEQYF.

The gene calls are TRBV7-9 and TRBJ2-4, with TRBD2 identical over 13 bases. The CDR3 is 19 residues long. J gave up 4 bases and V 4 bases, and 13 bases lay outside the gene matches. Per the germline V gene, CDR1 is SEHNR and CDR2 is FQNEAQ (reference sequence). The CDR3 sequence is CASSSPGTSGARGKNIQYF. The CDR3 DNA is TGTGCCAGCAGCTCCCCCGGGACTAGCGGGGCACGAGGTAAAAACATTCAGTACTTC.

The V gene is TRBV27, the J gene TRBJ2-7; 16 bases align to TRBD2. V shed 5 bases and J 5 bases; nucleotides not matched to a gene: 3. This CDR3 contains 15 residues. CDR1 and CDR2 (germline): MNHEY, SMNVEV (reference sequence). CDR3 loop: CASSGTSGRVNEQYF. The CDR3 coding sequence is TGTGCCAGCAGTGGGACTAGCGGGAGGGTAAACGAGCAGTACTTC.

The rearrangement links TRBV4-2 to TRBJ1-2; D is ambiguous. The CDR3 runs to 13 residues. Germline assignment: CDR1 LGHNA and CDR2 YNFKEQ. V was cut by 0 bases and J by 7 bases, with 9 bases left in between. The CDR3 DNA follows: TGTGCCAGCAGCCAAGATTTCGGGGTTGGCTACACCTTC. This codes for CASSQDFGVGYTF.

The V gene is TRBV5-1, the J gene TRBJ1-2, with D possibly being TRBD1 (5 bases). Germline CDR1 reads SGHRS; CDR2 reads YFSETQ. The CDR3 spans 11 residues. Trimming cost V 4 bases and J 8 bases, with 9 bases left between them. The DNA for the CDR3 is TGCGCCAGCAGCGCAGGGAACGGCTACACCTTC. Amino acid sequence: CASSAGNGYTF. The whole variable domain, remainder taken from reference TRBV5-1 and TRBJ1-2, is KAGVTQTPRYLIKTRGQQVTLSCSPISGHRSVSWYQQTPGQGLQFLFEYFSETQRNKGNFPGRFSGRQFSNSRSEMNVSTLELGDSALYLCASSAGNGYTFGSGTRLTVV.

The chain combines TRBV7-2 with TRBJ2-3; 12 nucleotides match TRBD2. From germline, CDR1 is SGHTA and CDR2 FQGNSA. V was clipped by 6 bases and J by 5 bases; unmatched bases: 12. The CDR3 has 17 residues. CDR3 region: CASSSNLAGGLGDTQYF. The CDR3 DNA follows: TGTGCCAGCAGTTCAAACCTAGCGGGAGGGTTGGGAGATACGCAGTATTTT.

The chain carries TRBV27 and TRBJ1-1; D unresolved. Trimming left V 0 bases short and J 3 bases short, with 8 bases between. Germline assignment: CDR1 MNHEY and CDR2 SMNVEV (reference sequence). The CDR3 contains 14 residues. Written as DNA, the CDR3 is TGTGCCAGCAGTTTATCGTGGTCGGACACTGAAGCTTTCTTT. It is translated as CASSLSWSDTEAFF.

This rearrangement joins TRBV19 to TRBJ2-1; D is uncertain. CDR3 length: 12 residues. CDR1 and CDR2 from the germline V gene are LNHDA and SQIVND (reference sequence). V was pared by 1 base and J by 11 bases, with 9 bases between. CDR3 protein: CASSIGSDKQFF. DNA of the CDR3: TGTGCCAGTAGTATAGGTTCAGATAAGCAGTTCTTC.